This T cell receptor (beta chain) was retrieved from a study of T cell responses to AZD1222 COVID-19 vaccine. This clone has just one count. Its cognate antigen is unknown. Here immunoSEQ multiplex PCR was the method, and the copy in TCRdb shows in-frame clones only, minus some. The sample lists some 90,000 clones, around nine tenths occurring once. Study-wide points: A mostly white British donor set with more females was recruited, and clonal diversity was possibly underestimated. Along spike, vaccine-associated CD4 TCRs were found throughout, with dominance at 160-218 and 743-854.

CDR3 length equals 13 residues. Germline CDR1 GTSNPN, CDR2 SVGIG (reference sequence). V trimming: 4 bases; J trimming: 1 base; junction bases outside the gene matches: 1. The receptor's source is an adult who received the AZD1222 COVID-19 vaccine. The source was peripheral blood, collected 28 days after the second AZD1222 dose. The rearrangement links TRBV30 to TRBJ1-5; TRBD1 matches 7 bases. Written as DNA, the CDR3 is TGTGCCTGGAACAGGGGAAGCAATCAGCCCCAGCATTTT. Its translation is CAWNRGSNQPQHF.